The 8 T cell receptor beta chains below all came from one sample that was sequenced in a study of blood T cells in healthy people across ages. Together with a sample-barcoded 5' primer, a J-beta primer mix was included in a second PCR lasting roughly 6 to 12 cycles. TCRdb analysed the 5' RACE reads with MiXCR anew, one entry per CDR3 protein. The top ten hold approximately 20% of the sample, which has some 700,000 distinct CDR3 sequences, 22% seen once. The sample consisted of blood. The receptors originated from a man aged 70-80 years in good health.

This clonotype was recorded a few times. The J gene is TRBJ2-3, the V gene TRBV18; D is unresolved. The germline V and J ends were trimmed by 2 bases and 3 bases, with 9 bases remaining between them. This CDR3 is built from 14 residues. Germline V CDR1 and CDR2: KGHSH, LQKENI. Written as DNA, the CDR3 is TGTGCCAGCTCACCAATCGAGGCTACAGATACGCAGTATTTT. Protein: CASSPIEATDTQYF.

CDR3 in DNA: TGTGCCAGCAGTTCTATTAGCTCCTATCTAGGGGGGCTTAAGTCCTACAATGAGCAGTTCTTC. Amino acids: CASSSISSYLGGLKSYNEQFF. This rearrangement joins TRBV6-5 to TRBJ2-1; either TRBD1 or TRBD2 may fit D (6 bases each). The V gene lost 4 bases and the J gene lost 1 base, with 29 bases spanning the gap. CDR1 is MNHEY, CDR2 SVGAGI, per germline. This CDR3 is built from 21 residues.

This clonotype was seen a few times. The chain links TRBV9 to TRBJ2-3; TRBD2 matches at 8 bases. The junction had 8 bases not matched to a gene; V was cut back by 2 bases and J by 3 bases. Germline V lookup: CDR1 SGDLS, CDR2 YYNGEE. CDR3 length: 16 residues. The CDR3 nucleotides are TGTGCCAGCAGCGTCGGGACTAGGTCGGTAACAGATACGCAGTATTTT. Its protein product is CASSVGTRSVTDTQYF.

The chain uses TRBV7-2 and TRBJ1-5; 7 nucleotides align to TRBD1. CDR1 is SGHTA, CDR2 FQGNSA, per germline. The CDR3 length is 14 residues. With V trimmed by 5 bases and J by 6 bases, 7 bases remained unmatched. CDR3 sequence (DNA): TGTGCCAGCAGCAGAGACAGGGTCGGTCAGCCCCAGCATTTT. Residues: CASSRDRVGQPQHF. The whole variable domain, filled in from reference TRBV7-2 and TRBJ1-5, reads GAGVSQSPSNKVTEKGKDVELRCDPISGHTALYWYRQSLGQGLEFLIYFQGNSAPDKSGLPSDRFSAERTGGSVSTLTIQRTQQEDSAVYLCASSRDRVGQPQHFGDGTRLSIL.

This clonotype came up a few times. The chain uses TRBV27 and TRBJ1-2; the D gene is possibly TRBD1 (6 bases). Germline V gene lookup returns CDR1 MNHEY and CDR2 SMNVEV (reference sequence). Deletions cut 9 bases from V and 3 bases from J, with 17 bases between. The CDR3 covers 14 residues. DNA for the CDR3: TGTGCCAGGAAAAACAGGGAACTTGACTATGGCTACACCTTC. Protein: CARKNRELDYGYTF.

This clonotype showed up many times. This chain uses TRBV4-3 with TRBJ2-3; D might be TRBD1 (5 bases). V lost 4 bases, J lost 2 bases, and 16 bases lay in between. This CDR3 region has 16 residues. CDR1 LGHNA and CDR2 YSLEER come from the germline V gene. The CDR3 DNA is TGCGCCAGCAGCCCCCGGGCGACAGTTTACACAGATACGCAGTATTTT. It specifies CASSPRATVYTDTQYF.

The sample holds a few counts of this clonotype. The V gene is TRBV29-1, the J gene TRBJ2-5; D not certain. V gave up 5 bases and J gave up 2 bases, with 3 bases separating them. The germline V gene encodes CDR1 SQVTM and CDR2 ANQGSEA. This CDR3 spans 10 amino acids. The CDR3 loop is CSVRQETQYF. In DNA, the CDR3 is TGCAGCGTTAGGCAAGAGACCCAGTACTTC.

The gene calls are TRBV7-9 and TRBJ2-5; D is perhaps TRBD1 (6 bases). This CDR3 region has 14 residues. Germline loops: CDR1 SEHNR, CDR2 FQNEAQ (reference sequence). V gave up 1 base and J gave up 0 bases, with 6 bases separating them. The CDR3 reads CASSLGQDQETQYF. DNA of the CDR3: TGTGCCAGCAGCTTAGGACAGGACCAAGAGACCCAGTACTTC. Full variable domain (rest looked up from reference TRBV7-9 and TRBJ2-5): DTGVSQNPRHKITKRGQNVTFRCDPISEHNRLYWYRQTLGQGPEFLTYFQNEAQLEKSRLLSDRFSAERPKGSFSTLEIQRTEQGDSAMYLCASSLGQDQETQYFGPGTRLLVL.